The 3 T cell receptor beta chains given below trace back to one sample, sequenced in a study of cytomegalovirus exposure and HLA in healthy donors. The PCR employed 60 Vbeta primers together with 13 Jbeta primers. TCRdb's copy holds only in-frame clones and misses some; the assay was immunoSEQ multiplex PCR. The table shows about 300,000 clones, with just over 85% occurring only once. Material for sequencing was PBMCs. These receptors all stem from a man aged 35 to 55 in good health and CMV-seropositive.

This clone occurred a few times. In nucleotides, the CDR3 is TGCGCCAGCAGCCAGGGACAGGAGAACACTGAAGCTTTCTTT. This gives the protein CASSQGQENTEAFF. The rearrangement uses TRBV4-1 and TRBJ1-1; 8 bases agree with TRBD1. The ends lost 3 bases at V and 1 base at J; junction bases unmatched: 1. This CDR3 has 14 residues. Per germline, CDR1 MGHRA and CDR2 YSYEKL.

The chain carries TRBV7-3 and TRBJ2-3; 12 bases fit TRBD2. CDR3 length equals 16 residues. In germline, CDR1 is SGHTA, CDR2 FQGTGA. J was trimmed by 0 bases and V by 4 bases; bases with no gene match: 2. The CDR3 region is CASSSTSGSSTDTQYF. The CDR3 nucleotides read TGTGCCAGCAGCTCGACTAGCGGGAGTAGCACAGATACGCAGTATTTT.

This clone has only one observation. Germline and junction disagree at one end, which may indicate a read error. V gene TRBV19 combines with J gene TRBJ1-5, with D unresolved. Germline V CDR1 and CDR2: LNHDA, SQIVND (reference sequence). There are 15 residues in the CDR3. The CDR3 reads CASSLGSYSNQPQHF. As DNA, the CDR3 is TGTGCCAGTAGTCTTGGTTCTTATAGCAATCAGCCCCAGCATTTC.